This TCR beta chain derives from a study of cytomegalovirus exposure and HLA in healthy donors. Study background: Falling in the Caucasian-associated ancestry cluster were approximately 84% of under 500 genotyped donors.

Each donor was healthy, and each was a bone marrow donor. Notes on the study in general: The listing of roughly 160 TCR beta chains classed them as cytomegalovirus-associated.

This PCR relied on a set of 60 Vbeta primers and 13 Jbeta primers. Using immunoSEQ multiplex PCR, the repertoire was profiled, and TCRdb retains in-frame clones only, with some absent. The sample holds about 190,000 clones. A remark on this clone: What it recognizes is unknown.

CDR1 and CDR2 from the germline V gene are SGHRS and YFSETQ. This CDR3 has 13 amino acids. Between the trimmed V and J ends, which lost 5 bases and 5 bases, there was a span of 10 bases. The specimen was PBMCs. This clonotype was obtained from a woman aged 25 to 39 in good health and CMV-seropositive. This chain uses TRBV5-1 with TRBJ2-2, with D maybe TRBD1 (5 bases). This CDR3 is CASSWGRTGELFF. CDR3 DNA: TGCGCCAGCAGTTGGGGCAGGACCGGGGAGCTGTTTTTT. The variable domain in full, completed from reference TRBV5-1 and TRBJ2-2, reads KAGVTQTPRYLIKTRGQQVTLSCSPISGHRSVSWYQQTPGQGLQFLFEYFSETQRNKGNFPGRFSGRQFSNSRSEMNVSTLELGDSALYLCASSWGRTGELFFGEGSRLTVL.